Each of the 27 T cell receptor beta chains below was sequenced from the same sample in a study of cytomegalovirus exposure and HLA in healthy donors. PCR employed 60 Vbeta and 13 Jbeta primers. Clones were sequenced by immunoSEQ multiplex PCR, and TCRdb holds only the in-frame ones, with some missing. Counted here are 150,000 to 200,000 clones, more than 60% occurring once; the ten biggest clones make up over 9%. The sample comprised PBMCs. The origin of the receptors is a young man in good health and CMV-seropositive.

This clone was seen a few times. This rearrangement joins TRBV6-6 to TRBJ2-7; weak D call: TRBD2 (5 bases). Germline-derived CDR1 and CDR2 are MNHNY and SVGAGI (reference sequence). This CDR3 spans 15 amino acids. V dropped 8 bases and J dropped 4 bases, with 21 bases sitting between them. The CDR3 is CASATGRGGPYEQYF. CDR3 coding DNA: TGTGCCAGCGCAACCGGGCGCGGAGGACCTTACGAGCAGTACTTC.

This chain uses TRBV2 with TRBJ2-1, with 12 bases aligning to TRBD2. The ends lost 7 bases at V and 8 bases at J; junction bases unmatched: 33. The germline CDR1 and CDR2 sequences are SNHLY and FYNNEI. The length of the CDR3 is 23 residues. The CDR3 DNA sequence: TGTGCCAGCACCCCAGGTCGGCTAGCGGGAGGGCTAGGTAGGGGCACTCTTACGGATGAGCAGTTCTTC. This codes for CASTPGRLAGGLGRGTLTDEQFF. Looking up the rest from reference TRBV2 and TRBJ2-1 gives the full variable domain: EPEVTQTPSHQVTQMGQEVILRCVPISNHLYFYWYRQILGQKVEFLVSFYNNEISEKSEIFDDQFSVERPDGSNFTLKIRSTKLEDSAMYFCASTPGRLAGGLGRGTLTDEQFFGPGTRLTVL.

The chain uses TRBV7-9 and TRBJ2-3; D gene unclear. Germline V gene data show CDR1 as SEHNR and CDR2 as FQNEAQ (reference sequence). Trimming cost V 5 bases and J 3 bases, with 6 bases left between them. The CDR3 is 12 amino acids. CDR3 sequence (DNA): TGTGCCAGCAGCCCCGGGACAGATACGCAGTATTTT. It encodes CASSPGTDTQYF.

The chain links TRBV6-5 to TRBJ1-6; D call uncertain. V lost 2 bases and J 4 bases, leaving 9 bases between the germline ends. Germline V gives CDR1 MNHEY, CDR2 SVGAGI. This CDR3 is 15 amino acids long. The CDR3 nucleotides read TGTGCCAGCAGTTACGGTACAGCTTATAATTCACCCCTCCACTTT. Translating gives CASSYGTAYNSPLHF.

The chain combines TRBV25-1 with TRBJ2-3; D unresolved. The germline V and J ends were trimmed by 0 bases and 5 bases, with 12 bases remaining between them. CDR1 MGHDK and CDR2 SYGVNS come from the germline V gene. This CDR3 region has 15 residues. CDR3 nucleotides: TGTGCCAGCAGTGAATATAAGAGTACGGGAGATACGCAGTATTTT. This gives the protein CASSEYKSTGDTQYF.

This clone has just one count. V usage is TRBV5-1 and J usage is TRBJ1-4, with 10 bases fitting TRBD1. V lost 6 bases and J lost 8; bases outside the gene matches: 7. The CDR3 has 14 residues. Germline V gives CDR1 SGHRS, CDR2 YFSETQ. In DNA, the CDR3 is TGCGCCAGCAAATCGGGGACAGGGGAGGAAAAACTGTTTTTT. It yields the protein CASKSGTGEEKLFF.

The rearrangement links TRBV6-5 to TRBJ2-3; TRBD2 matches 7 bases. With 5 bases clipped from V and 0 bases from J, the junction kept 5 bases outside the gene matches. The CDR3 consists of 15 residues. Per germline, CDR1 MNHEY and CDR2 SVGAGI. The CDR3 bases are TGTGCCAGCAGTCGCTGGACTAGTAGCACAGATACGCAGTATTTT. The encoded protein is CASSRWTSSTDTQYF.

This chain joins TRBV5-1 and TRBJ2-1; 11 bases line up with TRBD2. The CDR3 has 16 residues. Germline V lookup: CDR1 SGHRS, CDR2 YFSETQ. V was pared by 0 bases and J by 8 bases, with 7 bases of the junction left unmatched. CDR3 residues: CASSLGALAGGYEQFF. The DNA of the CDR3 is TGCGCCAGCAGCTTGGGTGCGCTAGCGGGAGGCTATGAGCAGTTCTTC. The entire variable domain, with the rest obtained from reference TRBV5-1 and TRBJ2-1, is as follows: KAGVTQTPRYLIKTRGQQVTLSCSPISGHRSVSWYQQTPGQGLQFLFEYFSETQRNKGNFPGRFSGRQFSNSRSEMNVSTLELGDSALYLCASSLGALAGGYEQFFGPGTRLTVL.

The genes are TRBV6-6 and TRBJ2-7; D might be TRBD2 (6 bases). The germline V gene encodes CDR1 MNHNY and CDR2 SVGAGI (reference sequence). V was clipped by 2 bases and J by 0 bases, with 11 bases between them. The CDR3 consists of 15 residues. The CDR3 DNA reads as TGTGCCAGCAGTTACGGGGGGAAGGCCTCCTACGAGCAGTACTTC. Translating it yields CASSYGGKASYEQYF.

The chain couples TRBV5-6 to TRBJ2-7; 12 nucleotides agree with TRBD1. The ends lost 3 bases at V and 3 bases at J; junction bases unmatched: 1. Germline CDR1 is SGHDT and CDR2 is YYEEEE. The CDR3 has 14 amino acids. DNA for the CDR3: TGTGCCAGCAGCTGGGACAGGGGGCGCTACGAGCAGTACTTC. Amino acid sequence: CASSWDRGRYEQYF.

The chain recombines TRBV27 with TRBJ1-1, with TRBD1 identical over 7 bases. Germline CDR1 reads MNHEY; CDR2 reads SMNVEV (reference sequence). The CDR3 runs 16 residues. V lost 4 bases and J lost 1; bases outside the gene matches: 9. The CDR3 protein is CASSSLRQGQNTEAFF. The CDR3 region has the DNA TGTGCCAGCAGTTCTCTACGACAGGGACAGAACACTGAAGCTTTCTTT.

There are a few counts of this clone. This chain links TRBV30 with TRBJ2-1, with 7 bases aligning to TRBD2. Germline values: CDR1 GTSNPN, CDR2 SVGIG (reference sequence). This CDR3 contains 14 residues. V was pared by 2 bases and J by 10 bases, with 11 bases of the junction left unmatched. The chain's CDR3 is CAWSSGLVRREQFF. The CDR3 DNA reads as TGTGCCTGGAGTTCCGGACTAGTCCGTCGGGAGCAGTTCTTC.

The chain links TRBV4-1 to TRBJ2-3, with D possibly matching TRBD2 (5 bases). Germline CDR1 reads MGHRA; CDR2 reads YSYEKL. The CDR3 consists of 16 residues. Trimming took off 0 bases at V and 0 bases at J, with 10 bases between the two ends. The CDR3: CASSQEAADSTDTQYF. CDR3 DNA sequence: TGCGCCAGCAGCCAAGAGGCAGCGGATAGCACAGATACGCAGTATTTT.

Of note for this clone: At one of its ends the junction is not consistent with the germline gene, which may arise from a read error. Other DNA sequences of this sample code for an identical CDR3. CDR3 sequence: CASSEGGGTGELFF. The CDR3 DNA follows: TGTGCCAGTAGTGAAGGGGGCGGAACCGGGGAGCTGTTTTTT. This chain joins TRBV2 and TRBJ2-2; the match to TRBD1 covers 7 bases. CDR3 length: 14 residues. Germline CDR1 reads SNHLY; CDR2 reads FYNNEI.

CDR3: CASSLTGGEETQYF. In DNA, the CDR3 is TGCGCCAGCAGCTTGACGGGGGGCGAAGAGACCCAGTACTTC. This chain uses TRBV5-1 with TRBJ2-5; weak D call: TRBD2 (7 bases). Trimming cost V 1 base and J 3 bases, with 10 bases left between them. Germline V lookup: CDR1 SGHRS, CDR2 YFSETQ. The CDR3 is 14 residues long.

The CDR3 DNA reads TGTGCCACCATCCGAAGCGGGCCTAGCGGGAGTTTTGGGAATGAGCAGTTCTTC. As protein: CATIRSGPSGSFGNEQFF. The V gene is TRBV27, the J gene TRBJ2-1; 10 nucleotides align to TRBD2. The V and J ends lost 10 bases and 7 bases, in that order; junction bases with no gene match: 22. Germline CDR1 reads MNHEY; CDR2 reads SMNVEV (reference sequence). The CDR3 is 18 amino acids.

The CDR3 DNA follows: TGTGCCAGCAGGACTAGCGGGAGTAATGAGCAGTTCTTC. This sequence encodes CASRTSGSNEQFF. The chain links TRBV14 to TRBJ2-1; 12 bases map to TRBD2. Trimming removed 6 bases from V and 7 bases from J; junction bases left unmatched: 1. Germline values: CDR1 SGHDN, CDR2 FVKESK. CDR3 length: 13 amino acids.

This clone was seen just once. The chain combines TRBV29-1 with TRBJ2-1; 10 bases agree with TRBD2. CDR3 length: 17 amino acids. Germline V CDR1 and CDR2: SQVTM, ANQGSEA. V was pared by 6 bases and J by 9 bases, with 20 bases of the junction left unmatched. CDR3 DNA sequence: TGCAGCGTCCGAAGGGGGCTCGGAAGCGGGAGGGAAAGTGAGCAGTTCTTC. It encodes CSVRRGLGSGRESEQFF.

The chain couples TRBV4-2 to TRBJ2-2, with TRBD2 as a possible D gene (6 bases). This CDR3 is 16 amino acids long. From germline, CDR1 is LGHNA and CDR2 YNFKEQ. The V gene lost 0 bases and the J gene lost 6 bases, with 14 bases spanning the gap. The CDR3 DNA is TGTGCCAGCAGCCAAGATTTACTAGCAGGATCCGGGGAGCTGTTTTTT. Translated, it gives CASSQDLLAGSGELFF.

The CDR3: CAWGLAGWYQETQYF. The CDR3 nucleotides are TGTGCCTGGGGACTAGCGGGATGGTACCAAGAGACCCAGTACTTC. The chain couples TRBV30 to TRBJ2-5; 12 bases line up with TRBD2. Germline V gives CDR1 GTSNPN, CDR2 SVGIG (reference sequence). The ends lost 5 bases at V and 0 bases at J; junction bases unmatched: 4. CDR3 length equals 15 residues.

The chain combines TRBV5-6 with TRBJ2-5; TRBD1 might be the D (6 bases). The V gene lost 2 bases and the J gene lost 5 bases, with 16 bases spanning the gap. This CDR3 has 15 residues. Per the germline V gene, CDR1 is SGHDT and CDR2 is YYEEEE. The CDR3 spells CASSLISGGAETQYF. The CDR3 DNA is TGTGCCAGCAGCTTAATCTCTGGGGGCGCTGAGACCCAGTACTTC.

CDR3 region: CASTLAVPRTDTQYF. The CDR3 nucleotides read TGTGCCAGCACCTTAGCAGTCCCGCGCACAGATACGCAGTATTTT. V is TRBV28 and J is TRBJ2-3; D is ambiguous. Germline V gene data show CDR1 as MDHEN and CDR2 as SYDVKM. Trimming cost V 7 bases and J 1 base, with 15 bases left between them. The CDR3 length is 15 residues.

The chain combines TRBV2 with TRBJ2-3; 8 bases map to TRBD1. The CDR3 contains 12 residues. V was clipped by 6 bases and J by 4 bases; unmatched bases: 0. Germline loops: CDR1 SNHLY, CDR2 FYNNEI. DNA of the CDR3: TGTGCCAGCAGCAGGGGGCCAGATACGCAGTATTTT. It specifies CASSRGPDTQYF.

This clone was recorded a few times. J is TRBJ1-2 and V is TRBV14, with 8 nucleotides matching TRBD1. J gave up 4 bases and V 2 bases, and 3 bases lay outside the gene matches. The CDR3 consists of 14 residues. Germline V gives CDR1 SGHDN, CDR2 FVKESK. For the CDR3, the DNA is TGTGCCAGCAGCCAATCCGGGACAGGCTATGGCTACACCTTC. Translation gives CASSQSGTGYGYTF.

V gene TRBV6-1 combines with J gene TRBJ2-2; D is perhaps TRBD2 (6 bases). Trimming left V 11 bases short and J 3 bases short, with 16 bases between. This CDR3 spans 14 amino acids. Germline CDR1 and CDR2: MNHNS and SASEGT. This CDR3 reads CAGGTSSYTGELFF. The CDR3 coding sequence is TGTGCCGGGGGTACTAGCTCATACACCGGGGAGCTGTTTTTT.

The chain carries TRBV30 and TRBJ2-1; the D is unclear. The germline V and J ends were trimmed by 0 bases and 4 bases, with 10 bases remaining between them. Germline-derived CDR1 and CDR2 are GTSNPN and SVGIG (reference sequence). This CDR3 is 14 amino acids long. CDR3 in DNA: TGTGCCTGGAGTGTACTTTCCGGGTACAATGAGCAGTTCTTC. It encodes CAWSVLSGYNEQFF. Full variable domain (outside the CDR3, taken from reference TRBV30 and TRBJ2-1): SQTIHQWPATLVQPVGSPLSLECTVEGTSNPNLYWYRQAAGRGLQLLFYSVGIGQISSEVPQNLSASRPQDRQFILSSKKLLLSDSGFYLCAWSVLSGYNEQFFGPGTRLTVL.

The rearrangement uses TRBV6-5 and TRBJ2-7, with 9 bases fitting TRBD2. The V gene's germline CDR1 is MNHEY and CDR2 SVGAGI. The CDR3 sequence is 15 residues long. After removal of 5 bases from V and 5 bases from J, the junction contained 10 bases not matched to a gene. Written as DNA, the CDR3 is TGTGCCAGCAGTCCCGCGGGGGGGAGGGCCCACGAGCAGTACTTC. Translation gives CASSPAGGRAHEQYF.